This passage covers 27 T cell receptor beta chains from one sample sequenced in a study of T cells expressing NK-cell markers. TCRdb reprocessed the 5' RACE reads, keeping one entry per CDR3 protein, no DNA. The sample table sets out 200,000 to 300,000 distinct CDR3 sequences. The specimen was blood T cells: a sorted CD56 or NKG2C T cell subset, CD4+ or CD8+ T cells, or bulk PBMC T cells (not recorded which). These receptor sequences come from a woman aged 18-70 years in good health.

V usage is TRBV15 and J usage is TRBJ2-3; TCRdb's D call, TRBD1, is unchecked because there is no DNA. The CDR3 has 15 amino acids. The germline V gene has CDR1 LNHNV and CDR2 YYDKDF (reference sequence). This CDR3 is CATSRDGDSTDTQYF.

The genes are TRBV12-3 or TRBV12-4 and TRBJ1-1; the TCRdb call, TRBD1, lacks DNA for checking. The CDR3 sequence is 15 residues long. The CDR3 sequence is CASSLGQGWNTEAFF.

This sequence joins TRBV5-4 and TRBJ2-1; TCRdb's D call, TRBD2, is unchecked because there is no DNA. The CDR3 is 14 residues long. CDR1 and CDR2 (germline): SGHNT, YYREEE (reference sequence). CDR3: CASSFTSGGYEQFF. The variable domain in full, completed from reference TRBV5-4 and TRBJ2-1, reads ETGVTQSPTHLIKTRGQQVTLRCSSQSGHNTVSWYQQALGQGPQFIFQYYREEENGRGNFPPRFSGLQFPNYSSELNVNALELDDSALYLCASSFTSGGYEQFFGPGTRLTVL.

V is TRBV4-2 and J is TRBJ2-5; TCRdb lists TRBD2, though no DNA is available to test this call. This CDR3 region has 13 residues. Germline lookup yields CDR1 LGHNA and CDR2 YNFKEQ. CDR3 sequence: CASSSRGLVPQYF.

The V and J genes are TRBV5-1 and TRBJ2-1; lacking DNA, the TRBD2 call made by TCRdb goes unchecked. Looked up from germline, CDR1 is SGHRS and CDR2 is YFSETQ. The CDR3 sequence is 14 residues long. The CDR3 loop is CASSLAGRANEQFF.

V usage is TRBV4-3 and J usage is TRBJ1-6. This CDR3 spans 14 amino acids. CDR1 and CDR2 (germline): LGHNA, YSLEER. This CDR3 is CASSQGERDSPLHF.

The chain uses TRBV20-1 and TRBJ2-1. The CDR3 sequence is 14 residues long. Germline V gene lookup returns CDR1 DFQATT and CDR2 SNEGSKA (reference sequence). CDR3 amino acids: CSASGGGSYNEQFF.

This CDR3 reads CASADKPKTGYTEAFF. This rearrangement joins TRBV27 to TRBJ1-1; with no DNA, the TCRdb D assignment of TRBD1 cannot be verified. This CDR3 contains 16 residues. Germline assignment: CDR1 MNHEY and CDR2 SMNVEV (reference sequence).

This chain uses TRBV6-5 with TRBJ2-7; TCRdb designates TRBD1, a call that cannot be tested without DNA. The V gene's germline CDR1 is MNHEY and CDR2 SVGAGI. CDR3 length: 15 residues. The CDR3 sequence is CASSYFSKGDYEQYF.

The chain has TRBV5-1 and TRBJ1-1; TCRdb gives TRBD1 as the D gene, but with no DNA this cannot be confirmed. CDR1 and CDR2 (germline): SGHRS, YFSETQ. The CDR3 consists of 15 residues. The CDR3 here is CASSLEGGANTEAFF. The variable domain in full, with the rest retrieved from reference TRBV5-1 and TRBJ1-1, is KAGVTQTPRYLIKTRGQQVTLSCSPISGHRSVSWYQQTPGQGLQFLFEYFSETQRNKGNFPGRFSGRQFSNSRSEMNVSTLELGDSALYLCASSLEGGANTEAFFGQGTRLTVV.

This sequence joins TRBV4-1 and TRBJ1-6. The CDR3 runs 15 residues. CDR1 and CDR2 from the germline V gene are MGHRA and YSYEKL. CDR3 protein: CASSQERQSNSPLHF.

This rearrangement joins TRBV6-1 to TRBJ2-2; TCRdb selects TRBD1, and the lack of DNA leaves this call unchecked. Germline loops: CDR1 MNHNS, CDR2 SASEGT. The CDR3 consists of 17 residues. The CDR3 sequence is CASRTNRQGRGTGELFF.

The V call is TRBV29-1, the J call TRBJ1-3; the TRBD1 assignment by TCRdb is unverifiable without DNA. The CDR3 has 12 residues. The germline V gene has CDR1 SQVTM and CDR2 ANQGSEA. The CDR3 here is CSVDGGGNTIYF.

The V call is TRBV4-3, the J call TRBJ2-1; TCRdb's D call, TRBD1, is unchecked because there is no DNA. Per germline, CDR1 LGHNA and CDR2 YSLEER. The CDR3 runs to 16 residues. This CDR3 reads CASGHSSGQGRNEQFF.

V usage is TRBV29-1 and J usage is TRBJ2-7; the TCRdb D gene call, TRBD2, has no DNA to confirm it. Germline values: CDR1 SQVTM, CDR2 ANQGSEA. This CDR3 comprises 16 residues. CDR3 amino acids: CSATPTSGILTGEQYF.

The chain couples TRBV11-2 to TRBJ2-3; no DNA is available, so the TRBD2 call from TCRdb remains unchecked. The CDR3 totals 16 residues. CDR1 and CDR2 (germline): SGHAT, FQNNGV. Here the CDR3 reads CASSSGLLFTTDTQYF.

The rearrangement links TRBV3-1 to TRBJ1-2; the TRBD1 assignment by TCRdb is unverifiable without DNA. This CDR3 is 14 amino acids long. Germline lookup yields CDR1 LGHDT and CDR2 YNNKEL (reference sequence). CDR3 sequence: CASSHNSGGYGYTF.

This chain joins TRBV5-1 and TRBJ2-2; the D gene TCRdb calls, TRBD1, cannot be checked with no DNA. Germline lookup yields CDR1 SGHRS and CDR2 YFSETQ. This CDR3 comprises 14 residues. The CDR3 loop is CASSGYPGAGELFF.

This chain connects TRBV4-2 to TRBJ1-1; TCRdb picks TRBD1, but there is no DNA to check that call. The V gene's germline CDR1 is LGHNA and CDR2 YNFKEQ. The CDR3 spans 14 residues. CDR3 sequence reads: CASSQDWGGTEAFF.

The chain recombines TRBV20-1 with TRBJ2-1. This CDR3 has 15 residues. Germline CDR1 and CDR2: DFQATT and SNEGSKA (reference sequence). CDR3 region: CSARDALAQYNEQFF.

The V gene is TRBV7-2, the J gene TRBJ2-3; TCRdb calls TRBD1, which cannot be checked without DNA. CDR1 SGHTA and CDR2 FQGNSA come from the germline V gene. This CDR3 contains 16 residues. Here the CDR3 reads CASSLGDTLTTDTQYF.

The chain couples TRBV12-3 or TRBV12-4 to TRBJ1-6; TCRdb reports TRBD1, a call that lacks DNA to check it against. This CDR3 is built from 13 residues. This chain's CDR3 is CASTRTGNSPLHF.

The V and J genes are TRBV28 and TRBJ1-6. Germline V gene lookup returns CDR1 MDHEN and CDR2 SYDVKM. This CDR3 comprises 13 residues. CDR3: CASYGAYNSPLHF.

This chain uses TRBV23-1 with TRBJ2-5; TCRdb outputs TRBD2, but without DNA this stays unchecked. TRBV23-1 is treated as an ORF (open reading frame) with a function not yet certain. The CDR3 loop spans 15 amino acids. The CDR3 sequence is CASSQRIQGGETQYF.

The V and J genes are TRBV28 and TRBJ2-3; there is no DNA to check the TCRdb D call of TRBD2. Germline values: CDR1 MDHEN, CDR2 SYDVKM. The CDR3 covers 14 residues. The CDR3 here is CASRRRGYTDTQYF.

The CDR3 loop reads CASARRWSTEAFF. This chain joins TRBV6-1 and TRBJ1-1; TCRdb proposes TRBD1, but this gene call is untestable without DNA. CDR3 length: 13 amino acids. CDR1 is MNHNS and CDR2 is SASEGT in the germline V gene.

The rearrangement uses TRBV4-2 and TRBJ2-5; the TRBD2 assignment by TCRdb is unverifiable without DNA. The CDR3 sequence is 18 residues long. Per the germline V gene, CDR1 is LGHNA and CDR2 is YNFKEQ. The CDR3 protein is CASSPALLAGGPAETQYF.